The clone carrying this T cell receptor beta chain has just one count. Per germline, CDR1 SGHRS and CDR2 YFSETQ. V lost 2 bases, J lost 1 base, and 6 bases lay in between. CDR3 size: 13 residues. The data stem from a study of blood T cell repertoires in COVID-19. Study as a whole: Sites across the United States, Italy and Spain contributed samples from acute and convalescent COVID-19.

In the original analysis: From reference gene primer amplification, estimates of nucleated cell counts were derived. TCRdb's table, derived via immunoSEQ multiplex PCR, lists solely in-frame clones and lacks some. V and J calls and clone size are as listed in that table; D and trimming were resolved from the DNA. The repertoire holds under 300,000 clones, with 75% to 90% as singletons. This receptor was obtained from a woman aged 30 to 39 with acute COVID-19. The chain uses TRBV5-1 and TRBJ1-1; D ambiguous. The material sequenced was PBMCs or T cells enriched from blood (not recorded which). The CDR3 reads CASSFYGNTEAFF. The DNA of the CDR3 is TGCGCCAGCAGCTTTTACGGGAACACTGAAGCTTTCTTT.